The entry below gives a single TCR beta chain sequence along with its context. Its antigen is as yet unknown. The protocol was immunoSEQ multiplex PCR, while the TCRdb copy is restricted to in-frame clones and leaves out a portion. This sample carries roughly 120,000 clones, roughly 92% of them seen once, and the ten largest clones take about 1.6%. These data originate in a study of T cell responses to AZD1222 COVID-19 vaccine. Findings and caveats of the study: Most donors were white British, females outnumbered males, and clonal diversity was possibly underestimated. Among those given AZD1222, only 5 to 7 were seropositive at baseline.

Germline V CDR1 and CDR2: MNHNS, SASEGT. V shed 1 base and J 3 bases; nucleotides not matched to a gene: 5. This CDR3 comprises 16 residues. Investigators merged groups given second doses at roughly 4 or roughly 12 weeks. The input for sequencing was peripheral blood, taken 28 days after the second AZD1222 dose. The chain couples TRBV6-1 to TRBJ2-1, with TRBD2 identical over 8 bases. This clonotype was sampled from an adult who received the AZD1222 COVID-19 vaccine. CDR3 sequence (DNA): TGTGCCAGCAGTGAAGAAGCGGGGGCCGGCTACAATGAGCAGTTCTTC. Amino acid sequence: CASSEEAGAGYNEQFF.